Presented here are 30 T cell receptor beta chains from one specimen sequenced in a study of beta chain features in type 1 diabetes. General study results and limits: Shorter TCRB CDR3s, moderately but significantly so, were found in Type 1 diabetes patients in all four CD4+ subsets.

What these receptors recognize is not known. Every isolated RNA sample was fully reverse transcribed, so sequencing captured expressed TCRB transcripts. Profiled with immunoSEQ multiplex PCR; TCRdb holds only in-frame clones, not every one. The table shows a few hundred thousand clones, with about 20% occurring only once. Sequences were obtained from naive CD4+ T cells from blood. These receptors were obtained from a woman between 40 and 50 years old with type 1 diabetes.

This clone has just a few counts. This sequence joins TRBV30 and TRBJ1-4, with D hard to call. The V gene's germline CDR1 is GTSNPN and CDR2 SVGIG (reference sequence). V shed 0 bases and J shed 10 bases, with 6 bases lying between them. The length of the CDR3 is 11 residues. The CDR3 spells CAWSVEGKLFF. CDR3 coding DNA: TGTGCCTGGAGTGTCGAGGGAAAACTGTTTTTT. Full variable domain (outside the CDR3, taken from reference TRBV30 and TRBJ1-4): SQTIHQWPATLVQPVGSPLSLECTVEGTSNPNLYWYRQAAGRGLQLLFYSVGIGQISSEVPQNLSASRPQDRQFILSSKKLLLSDSGFYLCAWSVEGKLFFGSGTQLSVL.

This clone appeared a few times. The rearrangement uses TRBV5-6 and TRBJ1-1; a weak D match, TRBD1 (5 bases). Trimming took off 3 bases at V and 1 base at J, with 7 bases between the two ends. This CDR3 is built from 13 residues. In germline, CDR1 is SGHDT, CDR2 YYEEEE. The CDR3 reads CASSSDTNTEAFF. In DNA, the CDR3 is TGTGCCAGCAGCTCGGACACGAACACTGAAGCTTTCTTT.

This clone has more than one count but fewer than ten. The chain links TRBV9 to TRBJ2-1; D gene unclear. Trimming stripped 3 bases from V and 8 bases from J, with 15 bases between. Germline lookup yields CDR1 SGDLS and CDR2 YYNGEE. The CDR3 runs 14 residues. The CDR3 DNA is TGTGCCAGCAGCGAGCAACCGCGAGTCGATGAGCAGTTCTTC. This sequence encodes CASSEQPRVDEQFF.

CDR3: CSVYRPGKAEAFF. For the CDR3, the DNA is TGCAGCGTTTACAGGCCGGGTAAGGCTGAAGCTTTCTTT. The chain uses TRBV29-1 and TRBJ1-1; a weak D match, TRBD1 (5 bases). Germline CDR1 and CDR2: SQVTM and ANQGSEA. The CDR3 contains 13 residues. Between the trimmed V and J ends, which lost 5 bases and 6 bases, there was a span of 16 bases.

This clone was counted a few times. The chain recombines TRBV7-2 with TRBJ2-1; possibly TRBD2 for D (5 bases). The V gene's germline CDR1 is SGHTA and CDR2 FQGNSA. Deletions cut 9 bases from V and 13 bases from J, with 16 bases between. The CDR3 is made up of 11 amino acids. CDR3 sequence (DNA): TGTGCCAGTAAAAATAGGAGGAGTCAGTTCTTC. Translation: CASKNRRSQFF.

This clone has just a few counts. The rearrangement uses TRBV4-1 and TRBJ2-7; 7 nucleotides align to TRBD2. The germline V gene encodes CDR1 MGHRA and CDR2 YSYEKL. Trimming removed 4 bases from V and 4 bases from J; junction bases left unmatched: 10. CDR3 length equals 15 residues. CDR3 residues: CASSLWEGSQYEQYF. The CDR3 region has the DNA TGCGCCAGCAGCCTTTGGGAGGGCTCCCAATACGAGCAGTACTTC.

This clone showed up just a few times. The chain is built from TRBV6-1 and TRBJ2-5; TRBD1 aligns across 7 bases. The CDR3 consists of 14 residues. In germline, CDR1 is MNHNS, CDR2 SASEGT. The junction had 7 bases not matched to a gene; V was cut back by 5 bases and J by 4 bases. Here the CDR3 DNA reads TGTGCCAGCAGTAGGACAGGATCCCCAGAGACCCAGTACTTC. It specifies CASSRTGSPETQYF.

CDR3 nucleotides: TGCGCCAGCAGCTTAGGAGGGGCCCTAAACGAGCAGTACTTC. It encodes CASSLGGALNEQYF. The chain carries TRBV5-1 and TRBJ2-7; D may be TRBD2 (6 bases). The CDR3 runs 14 residues. Germline-derived CDR1 and CDR2 are SGHRS and YFSETQ. Trimming cost V 2 bases and J 5 bases, with 14 bases left between them.

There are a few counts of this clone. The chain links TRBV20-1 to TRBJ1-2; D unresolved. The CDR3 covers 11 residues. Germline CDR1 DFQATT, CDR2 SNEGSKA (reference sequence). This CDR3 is CTSTPTVSYTF. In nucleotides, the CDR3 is TGCACTTCCACCCCTACCGTGAGCTACACCTTC.

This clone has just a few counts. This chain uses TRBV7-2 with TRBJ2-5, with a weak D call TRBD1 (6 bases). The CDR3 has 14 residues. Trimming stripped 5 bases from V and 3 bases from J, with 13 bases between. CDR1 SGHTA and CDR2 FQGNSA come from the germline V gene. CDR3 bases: TGTGCCAGCAGCCTGTTCAGGGGAAAAGAGACCCAGTACTTC. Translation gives CASSLFRGKETQYF.

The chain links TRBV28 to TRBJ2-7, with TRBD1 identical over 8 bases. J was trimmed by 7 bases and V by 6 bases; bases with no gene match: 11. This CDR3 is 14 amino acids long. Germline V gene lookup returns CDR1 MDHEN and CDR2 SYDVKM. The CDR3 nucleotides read TGTGCCAGCAGCCCCCCGACAGGGGTAGATGAGCAGTACTTC. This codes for CASSPPTGVDEQYF.

As DNA, the CDR3 is TGCGCCAGCAGCCAGGACGGGATCTATGGCTACACCTTC. Its translation is CASSQDGIYGYTF. The chain couples TRBV4-3 to TRBJ1-2; unclear D gene. Germline V gene lookup returns CDR1 LGHNA and CDR2 YSLEER. V lost 3 bases, J lost 4 bases, and 9 bases lay in between. The CDR3 has 13 amino acids.

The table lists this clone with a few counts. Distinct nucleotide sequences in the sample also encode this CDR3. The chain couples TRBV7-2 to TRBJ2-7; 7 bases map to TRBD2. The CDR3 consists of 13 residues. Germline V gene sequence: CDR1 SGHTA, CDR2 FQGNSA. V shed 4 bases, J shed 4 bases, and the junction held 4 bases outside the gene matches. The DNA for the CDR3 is TGTGCCAGCAGCTCGCGGGGGAGTTACGAGCAGTACTTC. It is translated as CASSSRGSYEQYF.

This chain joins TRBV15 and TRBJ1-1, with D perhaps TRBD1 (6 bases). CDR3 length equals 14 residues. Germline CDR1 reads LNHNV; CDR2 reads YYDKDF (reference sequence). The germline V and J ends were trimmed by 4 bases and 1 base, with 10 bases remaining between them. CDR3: CATSIGQPNTEAFF. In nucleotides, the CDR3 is TGTGCCACCAGCATAGGACAGCCGAACACTGAAGCTTTCTTT.

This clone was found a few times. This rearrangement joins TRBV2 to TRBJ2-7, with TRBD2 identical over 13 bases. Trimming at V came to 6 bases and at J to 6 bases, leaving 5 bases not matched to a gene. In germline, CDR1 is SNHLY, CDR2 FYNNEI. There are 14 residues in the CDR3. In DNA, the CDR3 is TGTGCCAGCAGCGGGACTAGCGGGACGCTCGAGCAGTACTTC. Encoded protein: CASSGTSGTLEQYF.

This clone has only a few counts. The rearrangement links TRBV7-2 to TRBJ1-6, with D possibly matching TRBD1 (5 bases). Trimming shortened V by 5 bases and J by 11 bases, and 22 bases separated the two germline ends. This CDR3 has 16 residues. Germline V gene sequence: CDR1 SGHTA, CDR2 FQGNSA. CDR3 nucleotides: TGTGCCAGCAGCCCTCGAGGCACAGGCTTAATGGCACCCCTCCACTTT. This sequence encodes CASSPRGTGLMAPLHF.

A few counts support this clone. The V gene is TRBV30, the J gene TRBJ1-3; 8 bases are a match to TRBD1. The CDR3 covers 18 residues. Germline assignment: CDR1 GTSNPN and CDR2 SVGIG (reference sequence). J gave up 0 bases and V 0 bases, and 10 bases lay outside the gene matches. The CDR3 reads CAWSVDRVVGSSGNTIYF. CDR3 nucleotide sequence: TGTGCCTGGAGTGTGGACAGGGTGGTGGGGAGCTCTGGAAACACCATATATTTT.

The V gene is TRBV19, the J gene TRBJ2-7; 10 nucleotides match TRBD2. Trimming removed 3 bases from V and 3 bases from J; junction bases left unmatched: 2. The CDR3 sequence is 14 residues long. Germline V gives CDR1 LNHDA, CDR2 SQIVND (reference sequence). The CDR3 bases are TGTGCCAGTAGTATGCTAGCGGGGGTCTACGAGCAGTACTTC. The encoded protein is CASSMLAGVYEQYF.

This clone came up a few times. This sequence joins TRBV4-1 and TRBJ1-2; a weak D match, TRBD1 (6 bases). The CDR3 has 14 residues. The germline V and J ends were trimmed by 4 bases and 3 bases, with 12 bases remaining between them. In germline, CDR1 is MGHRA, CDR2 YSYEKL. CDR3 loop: CASSPHRVDYGYTF. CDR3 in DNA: TGCGCCAGCAGCCCCCACAGGGTTGACTATGGCTACACCTTC.

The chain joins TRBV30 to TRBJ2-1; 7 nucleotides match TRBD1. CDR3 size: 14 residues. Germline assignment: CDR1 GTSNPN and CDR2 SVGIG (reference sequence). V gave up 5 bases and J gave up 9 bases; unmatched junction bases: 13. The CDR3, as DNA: TGTGCCTGGGAGGGACAGCGAGGGTGGGGTGAGCAGTTCTTC. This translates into CAWEGQRGWGEQFF.

The CDR3 here is CAWSVGGTSVADTQYF. CDR3 coding DNA: TGTGCCTGGAGTGTCGGAGGGACTAGTGTAGCAGATACGCAGTATTTT. The V and J genes are TRBV30 and TRBJ2-3, with 8 bases lining up with TRBD2. CDR3 length: 16 amino acids. Per the germline V gene, CDR1 is GTSNPN and CDR2 is SVGIG (reference sequence). V shed 0 bases and J 4 bases; nucleotides not matched to a gene: 9.

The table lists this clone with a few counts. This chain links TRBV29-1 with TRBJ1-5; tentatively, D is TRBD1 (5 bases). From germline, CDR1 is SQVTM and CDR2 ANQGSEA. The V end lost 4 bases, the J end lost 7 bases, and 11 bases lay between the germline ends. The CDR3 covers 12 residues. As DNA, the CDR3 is TGCAGCGTTGGTCAGGGTATGCAGCCCCAGCATTTT. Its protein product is CSVGQGMQPQHF.

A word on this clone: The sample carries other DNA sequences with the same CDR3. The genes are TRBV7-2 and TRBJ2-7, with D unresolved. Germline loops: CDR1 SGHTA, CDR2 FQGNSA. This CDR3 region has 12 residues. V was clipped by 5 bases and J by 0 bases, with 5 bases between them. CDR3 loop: CASSPYSYEQYF. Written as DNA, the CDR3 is TGTGCCAGCAGCCCTTACTCCTACGAGCAGTACTTC.

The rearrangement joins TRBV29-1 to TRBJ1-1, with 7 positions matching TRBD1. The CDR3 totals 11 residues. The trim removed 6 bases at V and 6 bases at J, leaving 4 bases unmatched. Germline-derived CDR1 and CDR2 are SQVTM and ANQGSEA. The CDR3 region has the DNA TGCAGCGTGTCGGACAGGTCTGAAGCTTTCTTT. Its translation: CSVSDRSEAFF.

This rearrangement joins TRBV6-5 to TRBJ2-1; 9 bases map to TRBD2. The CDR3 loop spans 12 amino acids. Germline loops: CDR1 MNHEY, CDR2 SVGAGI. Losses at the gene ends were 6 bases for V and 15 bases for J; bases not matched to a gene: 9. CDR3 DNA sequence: TGTGCCAGCAGAGGCTTAGCGGGAGTCAGGTTCTTC. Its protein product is CASRGLAGVRFF.

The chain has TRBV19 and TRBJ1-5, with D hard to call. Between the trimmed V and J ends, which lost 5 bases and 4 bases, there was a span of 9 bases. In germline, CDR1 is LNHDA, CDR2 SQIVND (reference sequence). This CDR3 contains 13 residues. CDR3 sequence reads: CASSQAINQPQHF. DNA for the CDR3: TGTGCCAGTAGTCAGGCGATTAATCAGCCCCAGCATTTT.

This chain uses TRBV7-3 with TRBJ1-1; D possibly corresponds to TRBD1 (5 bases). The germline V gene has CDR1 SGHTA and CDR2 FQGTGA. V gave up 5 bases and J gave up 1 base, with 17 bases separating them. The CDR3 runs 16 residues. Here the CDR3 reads CASSIDGQGKNTEAFF. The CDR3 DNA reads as TGTGCCAGCAGCATAGATGGCCAGGGAAAGAACACTGAAGCTTTCTTT. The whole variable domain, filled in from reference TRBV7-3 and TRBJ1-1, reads GAGVSQTPSNKVTEKGKYVELRCDPISGHTALYWYRQSLGQGPEFLIYFQGTGAADDSGLPNDRFFAVRPEGSVSTLKIQRTERGDSAVYLCASSIDGQGKNTEAFFGQGTRLTVV.

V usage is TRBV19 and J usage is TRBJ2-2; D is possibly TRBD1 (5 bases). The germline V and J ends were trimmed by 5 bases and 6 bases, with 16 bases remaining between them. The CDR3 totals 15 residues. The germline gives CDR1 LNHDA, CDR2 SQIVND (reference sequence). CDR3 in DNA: TGTGCCAGTAGTCCCTTCTCCAGGGTCCCCGGGGAGCTGTTTTTT. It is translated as CASSPFSRVPGELFF.

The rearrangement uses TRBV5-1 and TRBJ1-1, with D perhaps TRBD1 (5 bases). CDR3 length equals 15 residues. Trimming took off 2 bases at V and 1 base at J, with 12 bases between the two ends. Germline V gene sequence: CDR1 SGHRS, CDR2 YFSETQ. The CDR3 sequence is CASSFSGGGNTEAFF. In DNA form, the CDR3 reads TGCGCCAGCAGCTTTTCTGGGGGGGGGAACACTGAAGCTTTCTTT.

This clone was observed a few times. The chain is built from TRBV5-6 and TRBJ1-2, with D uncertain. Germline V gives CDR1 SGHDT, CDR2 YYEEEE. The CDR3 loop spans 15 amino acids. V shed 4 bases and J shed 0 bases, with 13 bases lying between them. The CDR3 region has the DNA TGTGCCAGCAGCCTCGGAGATAGAGCTAACTATGGCTACACCTTC. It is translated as CASSLGDRANYGYTF. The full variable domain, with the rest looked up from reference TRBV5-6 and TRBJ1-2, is DAGVTQSPTHLIKTRGQQVTLRCSPKSGHDTVSWYQQALGQGPQFIFQYYEEEERQRGNFPDRFSGHQFPNYSSELNVNALLLGDSALYLCASSLGDRANYGYTFGSGTRLTVV.